This T cell receptor (beta chain) was profiled in a study of molecular identifiers for immune sequencing clone quantification. Study as a whole: Replicates partitioned RNA from roughly 21,000 or 96,000 naive CD8 cells into five parts, sequencing four. Whole-study findings and limits: In cases of identical TCR molecules sharing a barcode, highly expanded clone sizes could be underestimated. Under 1% of molecules in naive cells, but over 98% of effector molecules, belonged to clones above 20 RNA copies.

Libraries used roughly 20,000 to 1,000,000 sorted naive CD8 T cells and 10%, 30% or 50% RNA input. Using its own MiXCR run on the PCR reads, TCRdb lists one record per CDR3 protein. The sample holds tens of thousands of distinct CDR3 sequences, roughly a quarter seen once. Turning to this clonotype: As yet, its antigen is unknown.

Germline V gives CDR1 SEHNR, CDR2 FQNEAQ (reference sequence). This CDR3 is 14 amino acids long. V was cut by 5 bases and J by 4 bases, with 14 bases left in between. This rearrangement joins TRBV7-9 to TRBJ1-1; D is unresolved. The sample was naive CD8+ T cells from blood, with Jurkat cell RNA spiked in. The subset is: FACS-sorted CD8+CD4-CCR7+CD45RA+ naive T cells. The sequence came from a human donor in good health. Some libraries in this study had Jurkat cell RNA spiked in. The CDR3 protein is CASSPVSTGTEAFF. CDR3 sequence (DNA): TGTGCCAGCAGCCCCGTATCGACGGGCACTGAAGCTTTCTTT. The full variable domain, rest sourced from reference TRBV7-9 and TRBJ1-1, is DTGVSQNPRHKITKRGQNVTFRCDPISEHNRLYWYRQTLGQGPEFLTYFQNEAQLEKSRLLSDRFSAERPKGSFSTLEIQRTEQGDSAMYLCASSPVSTGTEAFFGQGTRLTVV.